This T cell receptor beta chain was documented in a study of blood T cell repertoires in COVID-19 (dated by TCRdb to about 2020). Context from the whole study: Samples from collaborators originated in the United States, Italy and Spain and spanned both the acute and convalescent phases of COVID-19. Deeply sampled blood TCRbeta repertoires from subjects exposed to, actively infected with, or recovered from COVID-19 were included in the dataset. The prospective study material was composed of cDNA or gDNA derived from T cells, B-cell-depleted T cells, or PBMCs. The samples were drawn from the first 160 participants of the ongoing ImmuneRACE study and from 1,254 subjects provided by 6 global collaborators. The sample metadata nearly always contained a de-identified subject ID, COVID-19 status, age in years and sex. The repertoires were released in a freely available public database intended as a resource for research on the immune response to SARS-CoV-2. Where available, HLA class I and class II types were obtained from metadata supplied by the sample provider rather than from assay-based typing.

From its cysteine to its phenylalanine, the CDR3 spans 15 amino acids. The entry retains the CDR3 DNA only, 45 bases that are in frame from base 1. Relative to germline, V is 6 bases shorter and J is 0 bases shorter, with 14 bases between their ends. The germline V gene (reference sequence) supplies CDR1 LNHDA and CDR2 SQIVND. TCRbeta CDR3 regions were amplified from genomic DNA by means of the immunoSEQ Assay, a bias-controlled multiplex PCR. The original methods were these. The number of nucleated cells in each sample was estimated by amplification of reference gene primers within the assay. Sequence reads were collapsed and filtered to measure the absolute abundance of every unique TCRbeta CDR3 rearrangement. For each sample, productive Simpson clonality was calculated by taking the square root of Simpson's diversity index across productive rearrangements. In TCRdb, the immuneACCESS table is reduced to in-frame sequences with V and J assigned. These tables do not hold every clone; where another copy was compared, an unresolved V gene accounts for under half, and the others remain unexplained. That table is the source of V, J and clone size, and D and trimming were worked out from the DNA. The table for this sample lists 250,000 to 300,000 clones; 89% of them were counted only once. Less than 0.95% of the sample is in the top ten clones.

On this clone itself: Its antigen remains undetermined. There are no base qualities to consult, and no much larger clone falls within one base.

Broad study findings and their caveats: Clinical and demographic metadata were provided uncurated, with the amount varying by source and participant.

Another Seattle source contributed samples from volunteer blood donors who had recovered from COVID-19. Collaborating institutions collected whole blood in K2EDTA tubes following their own protocols. For TCRbeta analysis, collaborator samples were shipped as frozen whole blood, as isolated PBMCs, or as DNA extracted from either sample type. Sequencing input: peripheral blood. This clonotype was obtained from a woman between 35 and 50 years old who had recovered from COVID-19. This sequence uses TRBV19 and TRBJ1-1, with TRBD1 perhaps the D gene, on 5 matching bases. The DNA reads as follows: TGTGCCAGTAGGGCCCCCGGGGGAGTGAACACTGAAGCTTTCTTT. It translates to CASRAPGGVNTEAFF.